The clone carrying this TCR beta chain occurred a few times. Antigen specificity is unknown. The source of the sample is a study of early T cells in non-severe SARS-CoV-2 infection. General study points: Database matching using VDJdb favored anti-spike CD8 responses, with private and CD4 specificities left missing.

Germline V gives CDR1 DFQATT, CDR2 SNEGSKA (reference sequence). CDR3 size: 15 residues. Trimming removed 5 bases at V and 0 bases at J, with 15 bases between. Unique molecular identifiers tagged individual cDNA molecules. TCRdb processed the 5' RACE reads anew with MiXCR; each CDR3 protein has one entry. The sample gives 68,000 or so distinct CDR3 sequences, approximately 12% of which show up once; around 1.7% is in the top ten. The receptor was derived from an adult who was a healthcare worker with PCR-confirmed SARS-CoV-2 infection or an uninfected control (not recorded which). The sequenced sample was whole blood. The V call is TRBV20-1, the J call TRBJ2-3; D may be TRBD1 (6 bases). The CDR3 sequence: CSAHRAGRSTDTQYF. For the CDR3, the DNA is TGCAGTGCTCACAGGGCCGGCCGCAGCACAGATACGCAGTATTTT.